This T cell receptor beta chain was found in a study of blood T cell repertoires in COVID-19. Study summary: Acute and convalescent COVID-19 specimens originated in the United States, Italy and Spain.

In the original workflow: Researchers report that nucleated cell counts were estimated from reference gene primer amplification. Measured with immunoSEQ multiplex PCR; TCRdb has only the in-frame clones, and not every one. The V and J calls and clone size were taken over from that table, and D and trimming were inferred from the DNA. The table has hundreds of thousands of clones, around 89% seen once; the top ten hold 4.1%. Germline CDR1 is MDHEN and CDR2 is SYDVKM. V shed 2 bases and J shed 7 bases, with 9 bases lying between them. This CDR3 contains 12 residues. Enrolled through a virtual design, the participants were between roughly 18 and 89 years of age and came from about two dozen US areas. Cohort 3 donors were reported recovered after two negative PCRs, clearance, or symptom resolution.

Input material: PBMCs or T cells enriched from blood (not recorded which). This sequence joins TRBV28 and TRBJ2-7, with a weak D call TRBD1 (6 bases). This clonotype originated in a woman aged 30 to 39 who had recovered from COVID-19. CDR3 sequence (DNA): TGTGCCAGCAGTTTACTCACAGGGGAGCAGTACTTC. The encoded protein is CASSLLTGEQYF.